This is a list of T cell receptor beta chains from one sample in a study of radiotherapy plus CTLA-4 blockade in lung cancer. Measured with immunoSEQ multiplex PCR; TCRdb has only the in-frame clones, and not every one. The repertoire consists of roughly 90,000 clones, with around 72% occurring once and the leading ten covering 11% to 15%. Sequenced material: peripheral blood, taken from a patient treated with radiotherapy plus ipilimumab. Receptors originate from a human donor with non-small cell lung cancer that progressed on radiotherapy plus ipilimumab. Both conserved end residues are part of each CDR3. D genes are given only for firm matches. Only part of the rows carry a size: once, few, many, or a class if the clone is expanded.

v_gene	d_gene	abundance	j_gene	len	CDR3aa	CDR3nt
TRBV6-1	.	.	TRBJ1-5	14	CASANRDNNQPQHF	TGTGCCAGCGCTAACAGGGATAACAATCAGCCCCAGCATTTT
TRBV9	.	.	TRBJ2-4	16	CASSVDTGSSKNIQYF	TGTGCCAGCAGCGTAGACACAGGGTCTTCCAAAAACATTCAGTACTTC
TRBV6-6	.	.	TRBJ2-7	14	CASSYGGDVYEQYF	TGTGCCAGCAGTTACGGCGGGGACGTCTACGAGCAGTACTTC
TRBV29-1	.	once	TRBJ2-2	14	CSVVVELNTGELFF	TGCAGCGTTGTCGTTGAGCTGAACACCGGGGAGCTGTTTTTT
TRBV10-2	.	.	TRBJ2-1	13	CASSGYTYNEQFF	TGCGCCAGCAGTGGTTACACATACAATGAGCAGTTCTTC
TRBV7-9	TRBD2	.	TRBJ2-3	15	CASSIIAGLTDTQYF	TGTGCCAGCAGCATAATAGCGGGACTCACAGATACGCAGTATTTT
TRBV10-3	TRBD2	.	TRBJ2-3	18	CAISGYQRLAGVTDTQYF	TGTGCCATCAGTGGATACCAAAGACTAGCGGGAGTTACAGATACGCAGTATTTT
TRBV13	TRBD2	.	TRBJ2-6	20	CASSLFGTSGRASGANVLTF	TGTGCCAGCAGCTTATTCGGGACTAGCGGGAGGGCCTCGGGGGCCAACGTCCTGACTTTC
TRBV6-5	TRBD1	.	TRBJ1-6	14	CASGLQGHNSPLHF	TGTGCCAGCGGATTACAGGGGCACAATTCACCCCTCCACTTT
TRBV5-1	.	.	TRBJ1-1	15	CASSLDGQPNTEAFF	TGCGCCAGCAGCTTGGATGGACAGCCGAACACTGAAGCTTTCTTT
TRBV11-3	.	.	TRBJ2-2	16	CASSSRGGTNTGELFF	TGTGCCAGCAGCTCCAGGGGAGGAACGAACACCGGGGAGCTGTTTTTT
TRBV11-3	.	.	TRBJ2-2	14	CASSFGPNTGELFF	TGTGCCAGCAGCTTCGGACCGAACACCGGGGAGCTGTTTTTT
TRBV6-5	.	.	TRBJ2-5	14	CASTYGGRAETQYF	TGTGCCAGCACCTATGGAGGCAGGGCCGAGACCCAGTACTTC
TRBV10-3	.	.	TRBJ2-7	12	CAIGQAAGEQYF	TGTGCCATCGGGCAGGCCGCGGGCGAGCAGTACTTC
TRBV4-1	.	few	TRBJ1-4	15	CASNPAIDRNEKLFF	TGCGCCAGCAACCCGGCCATTGACAGAAATGAAAAACTGTTTTTT
TRBV7-9	.	once	TRBJ1-1	15	CASSLAGISAPEAFF	TGTGCCAGCAGCTTGGCCGGGATTTCGGCACCTGAAGCTTTCTTT
TRBV10-3	.	once	TRBJ2-2	13	CAISPEVTGELFF	TGTGCCATCAGTCCCGAGGTCACCGGGGAGCTGTTTTTT
TRBV4-1	.	.	TRBJ1-2	14	CASSQVYGGHGYTF	TGCGCCAGCAGCCAAGTGTATGGGGGCCATGGCTACACCTTC
TRBV9	TRBD2	.	TRBJ2-1	14	CASSPWGGSNEQFF	TGTGCCAGCAGCCCCTGGGGGGGATCCAATGAGCAGTTCTTC
TRBV6-6	.	.	TRBJ2-2	14	CASSYSGGEGELFF	TGTGCCAGCAGTTACTCCGGGGGCGAGGGGGAGCTGTTTTTT
TRBV7-2	TRBD1	.	TRBJ1-2	13	CASSLNRGSGYTF	TGTGCCAGCAGCTTAAACAGGGGTAGTGGCTACACCTTC
TRBV19	TRBD1	.	TRBJ1-5	15	CASRSGQGGNQPQHF	TGTGCCAGTAGATCGGGACAGGGCGGCAATCAGCCCCAGCATTTT
TRBV6-6	TRBD1	.	TRBJ2-7	14	CASSYSWDSHEQYF	TGTGCCAGCAGTTACTCCTGGGACAGCCACGAGCAGTACTTC
TRBV9	.	.	TRBJ2-1	16	CASSDLEGRDKNEQFF	TGTGCCAGCAGCGACCTTGAGGGGAGAGATAAGAATGAGCAGTTCTTC
TRBV29-1	TRBD2	.	TRBJ2-7	16	CSVDTWGLAGVYEQYF	TGCAGCGTTGACACATGGGGGCTAGCGGGAGTCTACGAGCAGTACTTC
TRBV7-2	.	.	TRBJ1-1	15	CASSPHRVGGTEAFF	TGTGCCAGCAGCCCCCACAGGGTCGGAGGGACTGAAGCTTTCTTT
TRBV28	TRBD1	once	TRBJ1-1	14	CASRGQGANTEAFF	TGTGCCAGCAGGGGACAGGGGGCGAATACTGAAGCTTTCTTT
TRBV2	TRBD2	.	TRBJ2-5	16	CASSEKPGLAAETQYF	TGTGCCAGCAGTGAGAAACCGGGACTAGCGGCGGAGACCCAGTACTTC
TRBV19	.	.	TRBJ1-1	13	CASTRTMNTEAFF	TGTGCCAGTACTCGAACCATGAACACTGAAGCTTTCTTT
TRBV7-9	.	.	TRBJ2-7	12	CASSLSREEQYF	TGTGCCAGCAGCTTATCCAGGGAGGAGCAGTACTTC
TRBV6-5	.	.	TRBJ1-2	13	CASSDGENYGYTF	TGTGCCAGCAGTGATGGGGAGAACTATGGCTACACCTTC
TRBV5-8	.	once	TRBJ2-1	15	CASSLALSSYNEQFF	TGTGCCAGCAGCTTGGCCCTCAGCTCCTACAATGAGCAGTTCTTC
TRBV7-2	TRBD2	.	TRBJ2-1	15	CASKTRDPGGFEQFF	TGTGCCAGCAAGACCCGGGACCCGGGAGGGTTTGAGCAGTTCTTC
TRBV5-6	.	.	TRBJ2-3	13	CASSLKGEDTQYF	TGTGCCAGCAGCTTGAAGGGGGAAGATACGCAGTATTTT
TRBV5-6	TRBD1	.	TRBJ2-1	17	CASSLTLRDRGLNEQFF	TGTGCCAGCAGCTTGACCCTCCGGGACAGGGGGCTCAATGAGCAGTTCTTC
TRBV23-1	.	many	TRBJ1-1	16	CASSQFSARWNTEAFF	TGCGCCAGCAGTCAATTTAGTGCACGGTGGAACACTGAAGCTTTCTTT
TRBV5-4	TRBD1	.	TRBJ1-2	12	CASSFPGQKYTF	TGTGCCAGCAGCTTTCCGGGACAGAAGTACACCTTC
TRBV4-1	.	.	TRBJ2-5	15	CASSQLGPPEETQYF	TGCGCCAGCAGCCAACTGGGACCTCCTGAAGAGACCCAGTACTTC
TRBV6-1	.	.	TRBJ2-3	14	CASSAEALADTQYF	TGTGCCAGCAGTGCGGAGGCCCTCGCAGATACGCAGTATTTT
TRBV13	.	.	TRBJ1-5	13	CASSDHRDQPQHF	TGTGCCAGCAGTGACCACAGGGATCAGCCCCAGCATTTT
TRBV9	.	.	TRBJ1-1	15	CASSVGAGGSTEAFF	TGTGCCAGCAGCGTAGGGGCGGGGGGGAGCACTGAAGCTTTCTTT
TRBV6-1	TRBD1	few	TRBJ2-3	15	CASSLGTGSTDTQYF	TGTGCCAGCAGCTTAGGGACAGGTTCGACAGATACGCAGTATTTT
TRBV28	TRBD1	few	TRBJ2-7	12	CASSPGTVGLHF	TGTGCCAGCAGTCCCGGGACAGTCGGTCTCCACTTC
TRBV9	.	few	TRBJ1-1	14	CASSTSPQNTEAFF	TGTGCCAGCAGCACATCCCCTCAGAACACTGAAGCTTTCTTT
TRBV5-1	.	.	TRBJ1-3	15	CASRQEPNSGNTIYF	TGCGCCAGTCGACAAGAACCGAACTCTGGAAACACCATATATTTT
TRBV6-1	TRBD1	.	TRBJ2-7	14	CASSKGQGGHEQYF	TGTGCCAGCAGTAAGGGACAGGGGGGTCACGAGCAGTACTTC
TRBV6-6	TRBD1	.	TRBJ1-1	14	CASSTGQGNTEAFF	TGTGCCAGCAGTACAGGACAGGGGAACACTGAAGCTTTCTTT
TRBV28	.	.	TRBJ1-2	15	CASSPELEVNYGYTF	TGTGCCAGCAGTCCTGAGTTAGAGGTTAACTATGGCTACACCTTC
TRBV9	.	.	TRBJ2-1	15	CASSKGTTRGNEQFF	TGTGCCAGCAGCAAAGGGACGACGAGGGGCAATGAGCAGTTCTTC
TRBV28	TRBD1	few	TRBJ1-6	14	CASSFPSRGTPLHF	TGTGCCAGCAGTTTCCCCTCCAGGGGGACACCCCTCCACTTT
TRBV18	.	.	TRBJ1-3	15	CASSPIRGTGNTIYF	TGTGCCAGCTCACCAATACGGGGGACTGGAAACACCATATATTTT
TRBV28	TRBD1	.	TRBJ1-5	15	CASSFLTGGDQPQHF	TGTGCCAGCAGTTTTTTGACAGGGGGCGATCAGCCCCAGCATTTT
TRBV5-1	.	.	TRBJ1-1	15	CASSLDGGRNTEAFF	TGCGCCAGCAGCTTGGATGGCGGCCGGAACACTGAAGCTTTCTTT
TRBV9	TRBD1	.	TRBJ2-2	19	CASSRNPGTGRERTGELFF	TGTGCCAGCAGCAGAAACCCCGGGACAGGGAGGGAAAGGACCGGGGAGCTGTTTTTT
TRBV9	TRBD2	.	TRBJ2-1	14	CASSPQRGGYEQFF	TGTGCCAGCAGCCCCCAGCGGGGGGGCTATGAGCAGTTCTTC